The rows below give T cell receptor beta chains drawn from one sample of a study of T cell responses to AZD1222 COVID-19 vaccine. Assay used: immunoSEQ multiplex PCR; TCRdb lists only in-frame clones, some missing. The table includes about 84,000 clones, approximately 85% detected once. Sequenced here: peripheral blood, sampled 28 days after the second AZD1222 dose. The receptors derive from an adult who received the AZD1222 COVID-19 vaccine. CDR3s include the opening cysteine and the closing phenylalanine or tryptophan. D genes are given only for firm matches. For some rows the clone size is stated as once, few or many, or as a class when expanded; others skip it.

TRBD1	NA	TRBV10-3	TRBJ1-3	TGTGCCACTCAGACAGGGGGTCGTGGAAACACCATATATTTT	CATQTGGRGNTIYF
TRBD2	NA	TRBV5-1	TRBJ2-5	TGCGCCAGCAGCTTGGAATCGGGAGGGCCGTCTGAGACCCAGTACTTC	CASSLESGGPSETQYF
TRBD2	NA	TRBV27	TRBJ2-1	TGTGCCAGCAGTGCCTACTCTAGCGGGGGGGCATATGAGCAGTTCTTC	CASSAYSSGGAYEQFF
NA	NA	TRBV7-3	TRBJ2-3	TGTGCCAGCAGCTCACGGGATTTCACAGATACGCAGTATTTT	CASSSRDFTDTQYF
NA	NA	TRBV7-6	TRBJ1-2	TGTGCCAGCAGCTTAGAGGCCAGGACTGGCTATGGCTACACCTTC	CASSLEARTGYGYTF
TRBD2	few	TRBV7-2	TRBJ2-1	TGTGCCAGCAGCTCTGCGACCGGGACTAGGCCCTACAATGAGCAGTTCTTC	CASSSATGTRPYNEQFF
NA	medium-sized	TRBV6-1	TRBJ2-7	TGTGCCAGCAAAAAACAACAGGGATCATACGAGCAGTACTTC	CASKKQQGSYEQYF
NA	NA	TRBV10-2	TRBJ1-1	TGCGCCAGCAAACAGGGGAACACTGAAGCTTTCTTT	CASKQGNTEAFF
TRBD1	NA	TRBV6-5	TRBJ1-2	TGTGCCAGCAGGCCGGACAGGTGGAATGGCTACACCTTC	CASRPDRWNGYTF
NA	NA	TRBV3-1/TRBV3-2	TRBJ1-2	TGTGCCAGCAGCCAATTTGCTGGATTCTACTATGGCTACACCTTC	CASSQFAGFYYGYTF
NA	many	TRBV28	TRBJ2-2	TGTGCCAGCAGTTTGTTTTTAGACACCGGGGAGCTGTTTTTT	CASSLFLDTGELFF
NA	NA	TRBV28	TRBJ1-4	TGTGCCAGCTACGACGAGGGACGTCTGTTTTTT	CASYDEGRLFF
TRBD1	NA	TRBV29-1	TRBJ1-5	TGCAGCGTTTCACCCGGACAGGGGAATCAGCCCCAGCATTTT	CSVSPGQGNQPQHF
NA	NA	TRBV5-6	TRBJ1-3	TGTGCCAGCAGCTTGCAGGGCAGAGTACTCTCTGGAAACACCATATATTTT	CASSLQGRVLSGNTIYF
TRBD1	few	TRBV10-3	TRBJ1-5	TGTGCCATCAGTGAGACAGGGGCGCAGCCCCAGCATTTT	CAISETGAQPQHF
TRBD2	NA	TRBV11-3	TRBJ2-5	TGTGCCAGCAGCTCCGGGGGACTAGCGGGGCCAGGAGAGACCCAGTACTTC	CASSSGGLAGPGETQYF
TRBD2	NA	TRBV6-5	TRBJ2-3	TGTGCCAGCAGGGCAGGACTAGCGGGATCAGATACGCAGTATTTT	CASRAGLAGSDTQYF
TRBD1	NA	TRBV18	TRBJ1-1	TGTGCCAGCTCACTACAGACAGGGCAAACTGAAGCTTTCTTT	CASSLQTGQTEAFF
NA	NA	TRBV3-1/TRBV3-2	TRBJ1-5	TGTGCCAGCAGCCAAAAGGGGGATCAGCCCCAGCATTTT	CASSQKGDQPQHF
TRBD1	NA	TRBV7-9	TRBJ1-2	TGTGCCAGCAGCTTAGAGGGGGCCACCTATGGCTACACCTTC	CASSLEGATYGYTF
TRBD1	NA	TRBV18	TRBJ1-5	TGTGCCAGCTCAGGACAGGTTAGCAATCAGCCCCAGCATTTT	CASSGQVSNQPQHF
TRBD1	NA	TRBV5-1	TRBJ2-5	TGCGCCAGCAGCGGGGGACAGGTCCAAGAGACCCAGTACTTC	CASSGGQVQETQYF